This TCR beta chain derives from a study of post-analysis software for immune sequencing data (dated by TCRdb to between 2015 and 2017). Study-wide context: Recorded disease courses included relapsing-remitting, secondary progressive and progressive-relapsing multiple sclerosis, with some patients lacking subtype annotation. Patient repertoires were compared against 11 previously published healthy control repertoires from donors aged 6 to 25 years. A subset of samples was prepared in parallel using single-end sample barcoding, then pooled and co-amplified after Illumina adapter ligation. Overall study outcomes, separate from this receptor: The control group was slightly older than the multiple sclerosis patient group. Patients showed significantly higher frequencies than controls for five TRBV segments, among them TRBV5-6, TRBV5-1 and TRBV20-1. Significantly lower normalized Chao1 diversity was found in multiple sclerosis patients than in controls, suggesting substantial peripheral T-cell clonal expansion. When samples were clustered directly using the F measure, samples prepared in the same batch co-clustered strongly, which prompted a batch-effect correction.

There are 16 amino acids in the CDR3, from cysteine to phenylalanine inclusive. Kept here is only the CDR3 DNA, which spans 48 bases and is read in frame from base 1. CDR1 and CDR2 are drawn from the germline V gene: LGHNA, YNFKEQ. Trimming removed 1 base from V and 3 bases from J, leaving 13 bases between the germline ends. To demonstrate the VDJtools post-analysis software, the study profiled TCR beta repertoires from the peripheral blood of about 13 young patients with multiple sclerosis. The patients with multiple sclerosis were children and adolescents between about 6 and 17 years of age. As to this clonotype: Its antigen is currently not known. No much larger clone exists at a distance of one base, and base qualities are not known.

Libraries were built with PCR. Instrument on record: Illumina HiSeq 2500. To reduce PCR and sequencing biases, unique molecular identifiers were built into the TCR beta cDNA libraries. Per 1 to 10 million input T cells, approximately 500,000 cDNA molecules were obtained, such that each molecule approximated one T cell. Patient libraries were prepared and sequenced with the same protocol used for the earlier healthy control dataset. Samples belonging to the same batch were prepared together, multiplexed and sequenced on a shared HiSeq lane. Concerning the study's data processing: MIGEC handled the raw barcoded reads, throwing out single-read molecular identifier groups before consensus assembly and CDR3 extraction. Clonotype tables were post-analysed with VDJtools, and diversity was normalized by down-sampling all datasets to the smallest sample size. To correct batch-related cross-sample contamination, repertoire overlap clustering matched CDR3 amino acid sequences but not nucleotide sequences. TCRdb handled the public reads itself, with Q25 trimming in fastp and clone calling in MiXCR, and kept productive beta chains. Entries that share a CDR3 protein sequence are merged under the most common genes and DNA. These V and J calls derive from TCRdb rather than the authors' analysis. Here the sample has fewer than 900,000 distinct CDR3 sequences; about half occur a single time. The ten largest account for 4.9% of the sample.

The chain couples TRBV4-2 to TRBJ2-1; perhaps TRBD2 is the D gene, with 6 bases matching. Material for sequencing was blood. This receptor was identified in a girl aged 5 to 17 with multiple sclerosis. The DNA sequence is as follows: TGTGCCAGCAGCCAAGTTCACGGGAGCGACTACAATGAGCAGTTCTTC. This encodes CASSQVHGSDYNEQFF.